Listed here are 3 T cell receptor beta chains from one sample, sequenced in a study of identical twins. One entry per CDR3 protein results from TCRdb running MiXCR on the 5' RACE reads. The repertoire holds over 550,000 distinct CDR3 sequences, with about 7% as singletons. The same specimen was also included in a second study, on yellow fever vaccine responses in identical twins.

Sequences were obtained from PBMCs. The origin of the receptors is a young woman in good health.

This clonotype was counted a few times. The chain combines TRBV4-1 with TRBJ1-2; 8 positions match TRBD1. This CDR3 has 14 residues. Looked up from germline, CDR1 is MGHRA and CDR2 is YSYEKL. With V trimmed by 0 bases and J by 4 bases, 1 base remained unmatched. CDR3: CASSQEGQVYGYTF. CDR3 nucleotides: TGCGCCAGCAGCCAAGAGGGACAGGTCTATGGCTACACCTTC.

This CDR3 is CASSLRGRAGEQFF. The CDR3 region has the DNA TGTGCCAGCAGTTTACGGGGGAGGGCCGGTGAGCAGTTCTTC. The chain carries TRBV28 and TRBJ2-1, with 7 bases lining up with TRBD2. V shed 2 bases and J 9 bases; nucleotides not matched to a gene: 7. The germline V gene encodes CDR1 MDHEN and CDR2 SYDVKM. This CDR3 region has 14 residues.

This clonotype was seen many times. This chain links TRBV29-1 with TRBJ2-3, with 10 bases fitting TRBD2. CDR3 length: 14 residues. Trimming took 0 bases from V and 6 from J; bases not matched to a gene: 3. Germline loops: CDR1 SQVTM, CDR2 ANQGSEA. The CDR3 protein is CSVEESGRADTQYF. In nucleotides, the CDR3 is TGCAGCGTTGAAGAGAGCGGGAGGGCCGATACGCAGTATTTT.